A selection of T cell receptor beta chains follows, all from one sample in a study of blood T cell repertoires in COVID-19. Profiling relied on immunoSEQ multiplex PCR, and the TCRdb table lists in-frame clones only, not all of them. The sample contains some 140,000 clones, about four fifths of which appear only once. The material sequenced was PBMCs or T cells enriched from blood (not recorded which). The source of these receptors is a man aged 35 to 55 with acute COVID-19. Each CDR3 is given with its conserved first and last residue. Fields, in order: clone size, D gene, J gene, V gene, CDR3 protein, CDR3 DNA. D genes are given only for firm matches. Expanded clones get a size class; other rows say once, few or many, or leave the size out.

clone size: few; D gene: .; J gene: TRBJ1-3; V gene: TRBV6-5; CDR3 protein: CASSSLGSGNTIYF; CDR3 DNA: TGTGCCAGCAGTTCTCTAGGTTCTGGAAACACCATATATTTT
clone size: .; D gene: TRBD2; J gene: TRBJ2-3; V gene: TRBV15; CDR3 protein: CATSRDSISGGSASTDTQYF; CDR3 DNA: TGTGCCACCAGCAGAGATAGTATAAGCGGGGGGTCGGCTAGCACAGATACGCAGTATTTT
clone size: .; D gene: .; J gene: TRBJ2-7; V gene: TRBV11-2; CDR3 protein: CASSLQGPEQYF; CDR3 DNA: TGTGCCAGCAGTTTACAGGGCCCCGAGCAGTACTTC
clone size: .; D gene: .; J gene: TRBJ1-1; V gene: TRBV4-3; CDR3 protein: CASSPARGLNTEAFF; CDR3 DNA: TGCGCCAGCAGCCCCGCCAGGGGATTGAACACTGAAGCTTTCTTT
clone size: .; D gene: .; J gene: TRBJ1-1; V gene: TRBV19; CDR3 protein: CASSELNTEAFF; CDR3 DNA: TGTGCCAGTAGTGAGTTGAACACTGAAGCTTTCTTT
clone size: .; D gene: TRBD1; J gene: TRBJ1-4; V gene: TRBV9; CDR3 protein: CASSVAHRGSSEKLFF; CDR3 DNA: TGTGCCAGCAGCGTAGCTCACAGGGGTTCGAGTGAAAAACTGTTTTTT
clone size: .; D gene: TRBD1; J gene: TRBJ2-2; V gene: TRBV4-3; CDR3 protein: CASSQGDRVGTGELFF; CDR3 DNA: TGCGCCAGCAGCCAAGGAGACAGGGTGGGCACCGGGGAGCTGTTTTTT
clone size: .; D gene: .; J gene: TRBJ2-5; V gene: TRBV30; CDR3 protein: CAWSPSPTGHRGTQYF; CDR3 DNA: TGTGCCTGGAGTCCCTCCCCCACAGGTCATAGGGGGACCCAGTACTTC
clone size: .; D gene: .; J gene: TRBJ2-2; V gene: TRBV6-2/TRBV6-3; CDR3 protein: CASSYLLRGTGELFF; CDR3 DNA: TGTGCCAGCAGTTACTTGCTCAGGGGAACCGGGGAGCTGTTTTTT
clone size: .; D gene: TRBD1; J gene: TRBJ1-1; V gene: TRBV28; CDR3 protein: CASSLGQGTEAFF; CDR3 DNA: TGTGCCAGCAGTTTGGGACAGGGGACTGAAGCTTTCTTT
clone size: once; D gene: .; J gene: TRBJ1-2; V gene: TRBV6-5; CDR3 protein: CASSPTGYGYTF; CDR3 DNA: TGTGCCAGCAGTCCTACAGGGTATGGCTACACCTTC
clone size: .; D gene: .; J gene: TRBJ2-7; V gene: TRBV7-9; CDR3 protein: CASSPRDNLYEQYF; CDR3 DNA: TGTGCCAGCAGCCCCCGGGACAACCTCTACGAGCAGTACTTC
clone size: .; D gene: TRBD1; J gene: TRBJ2-3; V gene: TRBV30; CDR3 protein: CASRQGATDTQYF; CDR3 DNA: TGTGCCTCTAGACAGGGGGCCACAGATACGCAGTATTTT
clone size: .; D gene: .; J gene: TRBJ1-5; V gene: TRBV19; CDR3 protein: CASSILFGNQPQHF; CDR3 DNA: TGTGCCAGTAGTATCCTGTTCGGCAATCAGCCCCAGCATTTT
clone size: .; D gene: TRBD1; J gene: TRBJ1-1; V gene: TRBV18; CDR3 protein: CASSPTGGSNTEAFF; CDR3 DNA: TGTGCCAGCTCACCAACAGGGGGCTCGAACACTGAAGCTTTCTTT
clone size: .; D gene: TRBD1; J gene: TRBJ2-6; V gene: TRBV15; CDR3 protein: CATSRAGTGTSGANVLTF; CDR3 DNA: TGTGCCACCAGCAGAGCCGGGACAGGGACCTCTGGGGCCAACGTCCTGACTTTC
clone size: .; D gene: .; J gene: TRBJ2-3; V gene: TRBV19; CDR3 protein: CASSIQGTTDTQYF; CDR3 DNA: TGTGCCAGTAGTATACAGGGCACCACAGATACGCAGTATTTT
clone size: .; D gene: TRBD2; J gene: TRBJ2-3; V gene: TRBV19; CDR3 protein: CASSIRFGRAIDTQYF; CDR3 DNA: TGTGCCAGTAGTATCAGGTTCGGGAGGGCCATAGATACGCAGTATTTT
clone size: .; D gene: .; J gene: TRBJ2-5; V gene: TRBV6-5; CDR3 protein: CASRSQETQYF; CDR3 DNA: TGTGCCAGCAGGTCGCAAGAGACCCAGTACTTC
clone size: .; D gene: .; J gene: TRBJ1-1; V gene: TRBV19; CDR3 protein: CASSKLVNTEAFF; CDR3 DNA: TGTGCCAGTAGTAAACTGGTGAACACTGAAGCTTTCTTT
clone size: .; D gene: .; J gene: TRBJ2-1; V gene: TRBV9; CDR3 protein: CASSPWSRDTYNEQFF; CDR3 DNA: TGTGCCAGCAGCCCCTGGAGCAGGGACACCTACAATGAGCAGTTCTTC
clone size: .; D gene: .; J gene: TRBJ1-6; V gene: TRBV20-1; CDR3 protein: CSAIEQGRSYNSPLHF; CDR3 DNA: TGCAGTGCTATTGAACAGGGCCGGTCCTATAATTCACCCCTCCACTTT
clone size: .; D gene: TRBD2; J gene: TRBJ2-1; V gene: TRBV3-1/TRBV3-2; CDR3 protein: CASSQDLVGLAGRNEQFF; CDR3 DNA: TGTGCCAGCAGCCAAGATCTGGTAGGGCTAGCGGGCCGCAATGAGCAGTTCTTC
clone size: .; D gene: .; J gene: TRBJ2-1; V gene: TRBV2; CDR3 protein: CASNPGYNEQFF; CDR3 DNA: TGTGCCAGCAACCCAGGGTATAATGAGCAGTTCTTC
clone size: .; D gene: .; J gene: TRBJ1-1; V gene: TRBV5-1; CDR3 protein: CASSPGVLNTEAFF; CDR3 DNA: TGCGCCAGCAGCCCGGGGGTCTTAAACACTGAAGCTTTCTTT
clone size: .; D gene: TRBD2; J gene: TRBJ2-5; V gene: TRBV29-1; CDR3 protein: CSVRASGSGETQYF; CDR3 DNA: TGCAGCGTGAGGGCTAGCGGGAGTGGAGAGACCCAGTACTTC
clone size: .; D gene: TRBD2; J gene: TRBJ2-7; V gene: TRBV6-2/TRBV6-3; CDR3 protein: CASSYPAGDGYEQYF; CDR3 DNA: TGTGCCAGCAGTTACCCAGCGGGAGATGGGTACGAGCAGTACTTC
clone size: .; D gene: .; J gene: TRBJ2-5; V gene: TRBV7-8; CDR3 protein: CASSFRARGTETQYF; CDR3 DNA: TGTGCCAGCAGCTTCCGGGCCAGGGGAACGGAGACCCAGTACTTC
clone size: .; D gene: .; J gene: TRBJ2-3; V gene: TRBV5-4; CDR3 protein: CASSSTQGGDTQYF; CDR3 DNA: TGTGCCAGCAGCTCCACCCAGGGGGGAGATACGCAGTATTTT